The source of this TCR beta chain is a study of blood T cell repertoires in COVID-19. Study at large: T cells, B-cell-depleted T cells, or PBMCs provided the cDNA or gDNA that served as material.

In the original processing: Quantification of nucleated cells was approximated via reference gene primer amplification. Profiled with immunoSEQ multiplex PCR; TCRdb holds only in-frame clones, not every one. Clone size and V and J calls were adopted from that table, with D and trimming inferred from the DNA. The sample lists approximately 30,000 clones, 76% seen once, with about two fifths in the top ten. The length of the CDR3 is 15 residues. Trimming took off 3 bases at V and 8 bases at J, with 16 bases between the two ends. CDR1 is MDHEN and CDR2 is SYDVKM in the germline V gene. The chain uses TRBV28 and TRBJ1-4; TRBD1 is a possible D gene (6 bases). This clonotype was sampled from a man in his sixties or seventies with acute or convalescent COVID-19. The source material was peripheral blood. This CDR3 is CASSFQGTLGEKLFF. The CDR3 nucleotides read TGTGCCAGCAGTTTTCAGGGGACGCTCGGGGAAAAACTGTTTTTT.